This T cell receptor (beta chain) was recorded in a study of blood T cell repertoires in COVID-19. With V trimmed by 5 bases and J by 0 bases, 7 bases remained unmatched. This CDR3 spans 17 amino acids. Germline lookup yields CDR1 ENHRY and CDR2 SYGVKD. Assay: immunoSEQ multiplex PCR; the TCRdb copy retains only in-frame clones and omits some. The top ten hold approximately 2.1% of the sample, which has 300,000 or so clones, 91% seen once. This TCR was sampled from a woman aged 30 to 39 with COVID-19, enrolled during active disease. What was sequenced was peripheral blood. V and J are TRBV10-3 and TRBJ1-6, with TRBD1 matching over 7 bases. The CDR3 protein is CAISPGTESSYNSPLHF. The CDR3 bases are TGTGCCATCAGTCCCGGGACAGAGAGCTCCTATAATTCACCCCTCCACTTT.